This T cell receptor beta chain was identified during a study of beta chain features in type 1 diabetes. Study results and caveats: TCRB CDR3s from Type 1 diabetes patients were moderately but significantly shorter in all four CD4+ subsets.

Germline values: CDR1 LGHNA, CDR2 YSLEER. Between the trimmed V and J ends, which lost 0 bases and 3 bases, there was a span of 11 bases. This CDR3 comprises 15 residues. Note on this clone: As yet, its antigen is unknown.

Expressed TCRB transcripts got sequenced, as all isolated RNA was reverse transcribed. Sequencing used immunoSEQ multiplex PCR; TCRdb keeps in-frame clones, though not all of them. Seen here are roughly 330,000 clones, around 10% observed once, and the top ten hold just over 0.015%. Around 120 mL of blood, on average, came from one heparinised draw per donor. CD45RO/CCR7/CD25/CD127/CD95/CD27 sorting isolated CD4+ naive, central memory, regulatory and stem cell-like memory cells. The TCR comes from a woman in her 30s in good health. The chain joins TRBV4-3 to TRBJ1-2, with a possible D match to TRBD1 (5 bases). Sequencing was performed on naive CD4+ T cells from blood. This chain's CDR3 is CASSQESARDYGYTF. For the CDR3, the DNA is TGCGCCAGCAGCCAAGAGTCCGCCAGGGACTATGGCTACACCTTC.